This T cell receptor (beta chain) was captured in a study of CXCR3-negative and CXCR3-positive naive CD8 T cells. General observations from the study: Diversity was high in both naive subsets and much lower in memory cells. More hydrophobic TRB CDR3s occurred in CXCR3-positive than in CXCR3-negative naive cells.

Libraries were UMI-labeled 5' RACE TRB cDNA. TCRdb reprocessed the 5' RACE reads; each CDR3 protein has one entry and no DNA is given. The table gives over 100,000 distinct CDR3 sequences; the top ten clones make up approximately 0.4% of it. With regard to this clonotype: The antigen is undetermined.

The source is a human donor in good health. Some clones in this sample may be carry-over from other donors' samples. The sequencing sample was made of naive CXCR3+ CD8+ T cells from blood. Specified subset: CD45RO-CCR7+CD27+CD95- naive CD8+ T cells expressing CXCR3 (TNR3+).

This chain's CDR3 is CASSFFMAKRNYNEQFF. The J gene is TRBJ2-1, the V gene TRBV11-2. Germline V gives CDR1 SGHAT, CDR2 FQNNGV. The CDR3 has 17 amino acids.